This T cell receptor (beta chain) came from a study of cytomegalovirus exposure and HLA in healthy donors. General observations from the study: Reportedly, diagnosis of cytomegalovirus status by the classifier showed high specificity and sensitivity. As a later analysis showed, a missense DCLRE1C variant was linked to trimming of TCR beta V- and J-genes.

Comment on this clone: The target antigen is unknown.

Researchers ran the PCR with 60 Vbeta and 13 Jbeta primers. Using immunoSEQ multiplex PCR, the repertoire was profiled, and TCRdb retains in-frame clones only, with some absent. The top ten clones hold roughly 2.7% of a sample with under 130,000 clones, 74% of them seen once. Germline V gene sequence: CDR1 MNHEY, CDR2 SMNVEV (reference sequence). This CDR3 region has 21 residues. Germline trimming cut 5 bases from V and 8 bases from J; bases unmatched to any gene: 24. This receptor was identified in a man aged 50-60 years in good health and CMV-seropositive. Sequencing was done on a sample of PBMCs. This chain joins TRBV27 and TRBJ1-4; 12 bases are shared with TRBD1. Here the CDR3 DNA reads TGTGCCAGCAGTGCTTTTCCTTCACCGGGACAGGGGGCGCCAAGGAGAGAAAAACTGTTTTTT. This translates into CASSAFPSPGQGAPRREKLFF.